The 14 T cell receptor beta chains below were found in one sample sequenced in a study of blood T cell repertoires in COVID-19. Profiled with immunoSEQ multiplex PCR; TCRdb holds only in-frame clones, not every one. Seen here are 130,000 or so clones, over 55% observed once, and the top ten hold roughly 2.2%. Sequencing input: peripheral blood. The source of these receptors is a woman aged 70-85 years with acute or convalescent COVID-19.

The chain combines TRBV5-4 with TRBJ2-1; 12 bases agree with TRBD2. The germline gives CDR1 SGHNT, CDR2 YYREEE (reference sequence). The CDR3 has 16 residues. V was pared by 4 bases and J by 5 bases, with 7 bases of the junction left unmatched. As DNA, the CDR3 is TGTGCCAGCAGCCCACCTGGACTAGCGGGAAACAATGAGCAGTTCTTC. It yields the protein CASSPPGLAGNNEQFF.

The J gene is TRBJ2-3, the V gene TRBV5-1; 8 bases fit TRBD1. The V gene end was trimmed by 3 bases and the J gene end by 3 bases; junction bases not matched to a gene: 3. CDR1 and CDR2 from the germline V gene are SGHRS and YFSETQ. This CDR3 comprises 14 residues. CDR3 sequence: CASSSGQGTDTQYF. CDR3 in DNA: TGCGCCAGCAGCTCAGGACAGGGAACAGATACGCAGTATTTT.

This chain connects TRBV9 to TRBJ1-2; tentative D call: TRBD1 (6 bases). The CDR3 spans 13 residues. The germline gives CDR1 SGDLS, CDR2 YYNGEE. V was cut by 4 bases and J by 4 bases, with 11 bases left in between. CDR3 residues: CASSQMDSYGYTF. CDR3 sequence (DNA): TGTGCCAGCAGCCAAATGGACAGCTATGGCTACACCTTC.

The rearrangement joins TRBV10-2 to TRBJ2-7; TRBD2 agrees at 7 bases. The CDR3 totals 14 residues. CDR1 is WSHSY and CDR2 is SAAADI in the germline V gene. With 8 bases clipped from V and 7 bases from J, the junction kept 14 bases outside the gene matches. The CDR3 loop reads CASGGGDSRGEQYF. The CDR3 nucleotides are TGCGCCAGCGGCGGGGGAGACTCCCGGGGTGAGCAGTACTTC.

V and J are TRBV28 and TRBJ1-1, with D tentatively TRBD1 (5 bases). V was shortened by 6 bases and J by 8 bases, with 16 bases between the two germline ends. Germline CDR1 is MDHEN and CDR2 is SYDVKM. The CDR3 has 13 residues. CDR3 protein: CASRAPTVPEAFF. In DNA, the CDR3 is TGTGCCAGCAGAGCCCCGACAGTACCGGAAGCTTTCTTT.

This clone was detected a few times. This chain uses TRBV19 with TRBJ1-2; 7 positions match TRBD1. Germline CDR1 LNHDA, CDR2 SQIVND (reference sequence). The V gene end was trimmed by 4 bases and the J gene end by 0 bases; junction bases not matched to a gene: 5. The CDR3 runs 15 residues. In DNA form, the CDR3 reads TGTGCCAGTAGTACGGCGACAGGGCCTAACTATGGCTACACCTTC. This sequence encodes CASSTATGPNYGYTF.

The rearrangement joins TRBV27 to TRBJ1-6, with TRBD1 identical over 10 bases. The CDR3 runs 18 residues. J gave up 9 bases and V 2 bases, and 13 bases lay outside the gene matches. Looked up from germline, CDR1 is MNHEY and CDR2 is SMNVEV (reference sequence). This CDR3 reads CASSLKAFGQGVGSPLHF. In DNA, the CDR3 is TGTGCCAGCAGTTTAAAGGCCTTCGGACAGGGGGTCGGTTCACCCCTCCACTTT.

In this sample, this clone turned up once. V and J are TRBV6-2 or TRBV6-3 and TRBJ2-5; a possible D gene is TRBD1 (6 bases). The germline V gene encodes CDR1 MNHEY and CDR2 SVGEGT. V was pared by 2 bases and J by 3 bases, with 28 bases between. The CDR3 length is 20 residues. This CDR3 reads CASSYDRGKRGQRLEETQYF. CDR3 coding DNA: TGTGCCAGCAGTTACGATCGGGGTAAAAGGGGACAACGTCTCGAAGAGACCCAGTACTTC.

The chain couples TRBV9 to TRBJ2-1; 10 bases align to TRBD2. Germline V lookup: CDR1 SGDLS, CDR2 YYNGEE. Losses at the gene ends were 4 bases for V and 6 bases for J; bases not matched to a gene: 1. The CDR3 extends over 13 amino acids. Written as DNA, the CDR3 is TGTGCCAGCAGCCCTAGCGGGAGCAATGAGCAGTTCTTC. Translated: CASSPSGSNEQFF.

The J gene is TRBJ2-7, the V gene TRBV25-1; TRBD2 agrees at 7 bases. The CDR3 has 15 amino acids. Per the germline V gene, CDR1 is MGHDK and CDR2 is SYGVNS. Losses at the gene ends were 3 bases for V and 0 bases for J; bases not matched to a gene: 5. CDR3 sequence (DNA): TGTGCCAGCAGTGACCCTAGCGGTAGCTCCTACGAGCAGTACTTC. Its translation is CASSDPSGSSYEQYF.

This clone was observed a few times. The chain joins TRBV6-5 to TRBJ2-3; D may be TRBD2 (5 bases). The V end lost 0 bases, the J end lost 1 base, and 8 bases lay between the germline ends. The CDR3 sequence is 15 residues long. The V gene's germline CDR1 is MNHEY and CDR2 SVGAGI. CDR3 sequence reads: CASSYSPAGTDTQYF. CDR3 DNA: TGTGCCAGCAGTTACTCACCAGCGGGCACAGATACGCAGTATTTT.

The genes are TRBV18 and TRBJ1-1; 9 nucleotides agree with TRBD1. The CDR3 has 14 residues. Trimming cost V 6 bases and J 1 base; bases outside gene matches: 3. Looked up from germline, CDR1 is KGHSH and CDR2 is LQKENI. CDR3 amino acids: CASSRTGENTEAFF. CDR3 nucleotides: TGTGCCAGCTCGCGGACAGGGGAGAACACTGAAGCTTTCTTT.

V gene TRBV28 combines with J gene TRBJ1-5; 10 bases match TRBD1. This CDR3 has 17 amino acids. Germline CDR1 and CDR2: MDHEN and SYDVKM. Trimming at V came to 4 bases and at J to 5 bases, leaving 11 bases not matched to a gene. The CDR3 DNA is TGTGCCAGCAGTTCCGGGACAGGGGTTTCTTTTGATCAGCCCCAGCATTTT. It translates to CASSSGTGVSFDQPQHF.

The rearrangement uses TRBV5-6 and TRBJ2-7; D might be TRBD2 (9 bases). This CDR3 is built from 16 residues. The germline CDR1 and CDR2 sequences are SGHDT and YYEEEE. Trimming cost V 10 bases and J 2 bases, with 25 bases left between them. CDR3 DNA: TGTGCCCGCCGCGGGGGGGGCCAGGGGGCTCCCTACGAGCAGTACTTC. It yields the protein CARRGGGQGAPYEQYF. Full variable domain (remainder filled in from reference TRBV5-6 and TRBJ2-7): DAGVTQSPTHLIKTRGQQVTLRCSPKSGHDTVSWYQQALGQGPQFIFQYYEEEERQRGNFPDRFSGHQFPNYSSELNVNALLLGDSALYLCARRGGGQGAPYEQYFGPGTRLTVT.